Following are 26 T cell receptor beta chains from one sample sequenced in a study of identical twins. TCRdb re-analysed the 5' RACE reads in MiXCR, keeping a single row per CDR3 protein. This sample has some 760,000 distinct CDR3 sequences, with 18% found just once. The data were also submitted as part of a second study, on T cells expressing NK-cell markers.

Material for sequencing was PBMCs. These TCRs come from a woman aged 18-29 years in good health.

This clonotype was seen a handful of times. The chain recombines TRBV12-3 or TRBV12-4 with TRBJ2-7; D gene uncertain. CDR3 length: 15 amino acids. V lost 3 bases to trimming and J lost 0 bases, with 12 bases between them. CDR3: CASSFELASSYEQYF. Here the CDR3 DNA reads TGTGCCAGCAGTTTTGAGCTCGCAAGCTCCTACGAGCAGTACTTC.

This chain connects TRBV29-1 to TRBJ2-1; the match to TRBD2 covers 7 bases. V dropped 6 bases and J dropped 2; count of bases not matched to a gene: 7. CDR3 length: 14 residues. Germline loops: CDR1 SQVTM, CDR2 ANQGSEA. CDR3 nucleotides: TGCAGCGTGCCTACTAGCGCGGCCTACAATGAGCAGTTCTTC. Its protein is CSVPTSAAYNEQFF.

The rearrangement joins TRBV19 to TRBJ1-1; weak D call: TRBD1 (5 bases). The germline gives CDR1 LNHDA, CDR2 SQIVND (reference sequence). The V end lost 3 bases, the J end lost 9 bases, and 11 bases lay between the germline ends. The length of the CDR3 is 12 residues. The CDR3 region is CASSMMRGQAFF. The CDR3 DNA reads as TGTGCCAGTAGTATGATGAGGGGCCAAGCTTTCTTT.

The chain recombines TRBV6-1 with TRBJ1-3; possibly TRBD1 for D (6 bases). CDR3 length equals 16 residues. The germline V and J ends were trimmed by 8 bases and 0 bases, with 17 bases remaining between them. The germline V gene encodes CDR1 MNHNS and CDR2 SASEGT. The CDR3 DNA sequence: TGTGCCAGCGGGGCAGGGGCCCTTCTCTCTGGAAACACCATATATTTT. This gives the protein CASGAGALLSGNTIYF.

This clonotype was observed a few times. CDR3: CASRTPGGYEQYF. As DNA, the CDR3 is TGTGCCAGCAGGACCCCGGGGGGCTACGAGCAGTACTTC. The rearrangement uses TRBV12-3 or TRBV12-4 and TRBJ2-7; the match to TRBD2 covers 7 bases. CDR3 length: 13 residues. The V gene end was trimmed by 6 bases and the J gene end by 3 bases; junction bases not matched to a gene: 5.

The rearrangement uses TRBV7-2 and TRBJ2-2; a weak D match, TRBD2 (6 bases). This CDR3 contains 12 residues. V gave up 7 bases and J gave up 9 bases, with 12 bases separating them. Germline assignment: CDR1 SGHTA and CDR2 FQGNSA. The CDR3 DNA reads TGTGCCAGCATGGGGGGAACTAGGGAGCTGTTTTTT. Translated, it gives CASMGGTRELFF.

This sequence joins TRBV10-3 and TRBJ2-7; TRBD1 matches 10 bases. Germline V CDR1 and CDR2: ENHRY, SYGVKD. The V gene end was trimmed by 2 bases and the J gene end by 4 bases; junction bases not matched to a gene: 5. CDR3 length: 15 amino acids. The CDR3 reads CAISEVDRGEYEQYF. CDR3 nucleotides: TGTGCCATCAGTGAGGTGGACAGGGGGGAGTACGAGCAGTACTTC.

This clonotype has a handful of counts. The chain is built from TRBV28 and TRBJ1-4; D perhaps matches TRBD1 (5 bases). Germline-derived CDR1 and CDR2 are MDHEN and SYDVKM. There are 15 residues in the CDR3. Trimming took 4 bases from V and 8 from J, leaving 17 bases between them. The CDR3 loop is CASSWRRGRGEKLFF. CDR3 DNA: TGTGCCAGCAGTTGGAGGAGGGGAAGAGGGGAAAAACTGTTTTTT.

The rearrangement joins TRBV10-2 to TRBJ2-2; D uncertain. The V and J ends lost 6 bases and 1 base respectively, with 9 bases between them. The CDR3 totals 14 residues. The V gene's germline CDR1 is WSHSY and CDR2 SAAADI. The CDR3 reads CASRGFMNTGELFF. The CDR3 nucleotides are TGCGCCAGCAGGGGTTTTATGAACACCGGGGAGCTGTTTTTT.

This clonotype has more than one count but fewer than ten. The rearrangement joins TRBV20-1 to TRBJ2-7, with TRBD1 as a possible D gene (7 bases). CDR1 and CDR2 (germline): DFQATT, SNEGSKA (reference sequence). V was shortened by 0 bases and J by 0 bases, with 12 bases between the two germline ends. The CDR3 is 15 residues long. This CDR3 is CSARDGGGSSYEQYF. For the CDR3, the DNA is TGCAGTGCTAGAGATGGAGGGGGCTCCTCCTACGAGCAGTACTTC.

This clonotype has just a few counts. The V gene is TRBV20-1, the J gene TRBJ2-1; 11 bases are shared with TRBD2. V lost 3 bases to trimming and J lost 10 bases; unmatched junction nucleotides: 14. The CDR3 contains 16 residues. Germline V CDR1 and CDR2: DFQATT, SNEGSKA (reference sequence). CDR3 protein: CSASPLAGGTAREQFF. The DNA of the CDR3 is TGCAGTGCTAGCCCCCTAGCGGGGGGTACCGCGCGGGAGCAGTTCTTC.

This clonotype was seen many times. The junction departs from the called germline gene at one end, perhaps through a read error. This chain links TRBV5-1 with TRBJ2-7, with 9 bases matching TRBD2. Per the germline V gene, CDR1 is SGHRS and CDR2 is YFSETQ. The CDR3 extends over 14 amino acids. CDR3 coding DNA: TGTGCCAGCAGCTTAACTAGCGGGTCCTACGAGCAGTACTTC. Residues: CASSLTSGSYEQYF.

In this sample, this clonotype turned up many times. The chain has TRBV29-1 and TRBJ2-1; tentatively, D is TRBD2 (6 bases). Germline CDR1 reads SQVTM; CDR2 reads ANQGSEA. The CDR3 extends over 17 amino acids. V was clipped by 3 bases and J by 4 bases, with 22 bases between them. In nucleotides, the CDR3 is TGCAGCGTTGACATCCGACTCGCGGGGACTTTATACAATGAGCAGTTCTTC. Protein product: CSVDIRLAGTLYNEQFF.

V and J are TRBV14 and TRBJ2-7, with D perhaps matching TRBD1 or TRBD2 (5 bases each). This CDR3 comprises 15 residues. V was clipped by 6 bases and J by 7 bases, with 22 bases between them. Germline V CDR1 and CDR2: SGHDN, FVKESK. Written as DNA, the CDR3 is TGTGCCAGCAGTCGAAATCCGGGACCTCTTCGGGAGCAGTACTTC. Encoded protein: CASSRNPGPLREQYF.

The chain has TRBV29-1 and TRBJ2-2; D is undetermined. The V end was cut by 4 bases, the J end by 6 bases, with 18 bases between. Germline V gene data show CDR1 as SQVTM and CDR2 as ANQGSEA. The CDR3 covers 15 residues. DNA of the CDR3: TGCAGCGTTGGCGGCGGAGCCCAAAGCGCCGGGGAGCTGTTTTTT. Translation gives CSVGGGAQSAGELFF.

The chain carries TRBV5-1 and TRBJ2-1, with 8 positions matching TRBD2. The CDR3 contains 17 residues. V shed 2 bases and J 6 bases; nucleotides not matched to a gene: 13. CDR1 SGHRS and CDR2 YFSETQ come from the germline V gene. The CDR3 loop is CASSFLIPGLGFNEQFF. The CDR3 DNA follows: TGCGCCAGCAGCTTTTTAATACCGGGACTAGGGTTCAATGAGCAGTTCTTC.

This clonotype has ten or more counts. The junction departs from the called germline gene at one end, perhaps through a read error. This chain uses TRBV7-9 with TRBJ2-1, with TRBD2 matching 9 bases. The CDR3 is 14 residues long. Germline CDR1 is SEHNR and CDR2 is FQNEAQ (reference sequence). The CDR3 reads CASSLAGTYNEQFF. The CDR3, as DNA: TGTGCCAGCAGCCTAGCGGGGACCTACAATGAGCAGTTCTTC.

The chain combines TRBV5-6 with TRBJ1-1; 10 nucleotides match TRBD1. CDR1 is SGHDT and CDR2 is YYEEEE in the germline V gene. The V segment lost 3 bases and the J segment 5 bases; nucleotides outside the gene matches: 10. CDR3 size: 16 residues. The chain's CDR3 is CASSWGQGRIRTEAFF. Here the CDR3 DNA reads TGTGCCAGCAGCTGGGGACAGGGGAGGATAAGGACTGAAGCTTTCTTT.

The chain carries TRBV10-3 and TRBJ2-7; possibly TRBD2 for D (6 bases). The germline CDR1 and CDR2 sequences are ENHRY and SYGVKD. With 0 bases removed from V and 0 bases from J, the gap between germline ends came to 15 bases. The CDR3 loop spans 17 amino acids. The CDR3 DNA is TGTGCCATCAGTGAGTCTCGGAGGGGCCCTAGCTCCTACGAGCAGTACTTC. It yields the protein CAISESRRGPSSYEQYF.

This rearrangement joins TRBV6-1 to TRBJ2-1; TRBD1 might be the D (7 bases). Germline V gives CDR1 MNHNS, CDR2 SASEGT. The ends were cut back, 2 bases at V and 10 bases at J, with 15 bases in the middle. The CDR3 has 14 amino acids. The CDR3 loop reads CASSESEGAREQFF. The DNA for the CDR3 is TGTGCCAGCAGTGAATCGGAGGGGGCGAGGGAGCAGTTCTTC.

This chain uses TRBV6-1 with TRBJ2-7, with 7 bases aligning to TRBD1. The CDR3 covers 14 residues. V was clipped by 6 bases and J by 9 bases; unmatched bases: 14. CDR1 is MNHNS and CDR2 is SASEGT in the germline V gene. In nucleotides, the CDR3 is TGTGCCAGCAGAGCTCCGGGACAGCCGGCACGGCAGTACTTC. It encodes CASRAPGQPARQYF.

This clonotype occurred many times. The J gene is TRBJ2-7, the V gene TRBV7-9; D remains ambiguous. CDR3 length equals 15 residues. Germline CDR1 and CDR2: SEHNR and FQNEAQ (reference sequence). V lost 6 bases, J lost 5 bases, and 20 bases lay in between. CDR3 in amino acids: CASRRSRLLSDEQYF. The CDR3 DNA follows: TGTGCCAGCAGACGATCCCGACTCCTTTCTGACGAGCAGTACTTC.

This clonotype was observed a handful of times. The chain joins TRBV20-1 to TRBJ2-3; tentative D call: TRBD2 (5 bases). V gave up 6 bases and J gave up 2 bases, with 12 bases separating them. Germline V gene data show CDR1 as DFQATT and CDR2 as SNEGSKA (reference sequence). The CDR3 consists of 13 residues. CDR3 residues: CSATGTYTDTQYF. CDR3 in DNA: TGCAGTGCAACGGGAACCTACACAGATACGCAGTATTTT.

The rearrangement links TRBV5-1 to TRBJ2-7, with a possible D match to TRBD2 (6 bases). V was shortened by 4 bases and J by 7 bases, with 15 bases between the two germline ends. CDR3 length: 13 amino acids. The germline V gene encodes CDR1 SGHRS and CDR2 YFSETQ. The CDR3 spells CASSGVMGGEQYF. Written as DNA, the CDR3 is TGCGCCAGCAGCGGGGTCATGGGGGGAGAGCAGTACTTC.

The chain uses TRBV6-5 and TRBJ2-1; maybe TRBD1 (6 bases). Per germline, CDR1 MNHEY and CDR2 SVGAGI. The CDR3 totals 12 residues. V gave up 10 bases and J gave up 7 bases, with 14 bases separating them. The CDR3 DNA is TGTGCCACCCTCGACAGGCCTAATGAGCAGTTCTTC. Amino acids: CATLDRPNEQFF.

V usage is TRBV27 and J usage is TRBJ2-7; TRBD2 matches at 8 bases. Germline V gives CDR1 MNHEY, CDR2 SMNVEV (reference sequence). CDR3 length: 14 residues. Unmatched junction bases numbered 5, after V lost 6 bases and J lost 1 base. The CDR3: CASSELAESYEQYF. Here the CDR3 DNA reads TGTGCCAGCAGCGAACTAGCGGAGTCCTACGAGCAGTACTTC.